This entry concerns a single T cell receptor (beta chain). Its antigen is unidentified. Time point in this sample: cycle 4 day 1 (C4D1), after less than 7 weeks of nivolumab. Every single patient, without exception, relapsed after autologous stem cell transplantation, and brentuximab vedotin exposure varied. Researchers report purifying CD4+ T cells from thawed PBMCs by magnetic negative selection. Generated by immunoSEQ multiplex PCR, the TCRdb table keeps only in-frame clones and is missing some. The repertoire holds about 27,000 clones, with 75% to 90% as singletons. The sample is drawn from a study of PD-1 blockade in classical Hodgkin lymphoma. Regarding the study as a whole: Exclusion removed patients who began nivolumab under 1 year after ASCT. Whereas CD4+ TCR diversity had risen significantly by C4D1, CD8+ TCR diversity had not. Relapsed/refractory patients reportedly had lower baseline diversity than newly diagnosed patients. Complete responders showed a baseline diversity that resembled the diversity of newly diagnosed patients.

Trimming pared 2 bases from V and 10 bases from J, leaving 12 bases between. The V gene's germline CDR1 is GTSNPN and CDR2 SVGIG (reference sequence). This CDR3 region has 12 residues. The receptor comes from a human donor with classical Hodgkin lymphoma. The J gene is TRBJ2-1, the V gene TRBV30; no clear D gene. The material was CD4+ T cells from blood, obtained before the fourth cycle of nivolumab. The CDR3 sequence: CAWSSFPREQFF. In DNA form, the CDR3 reads TGTGCCTGGAGTTCTTTCCCGCGCGAGCAGTTCTTC.